A single sample is the source of the 23 T cell receptor beta chains below, sequenced in a study of cytomegalovirus exposure and HLA in healthy donors. With 60 Vbeta and 13 Jbeta primers, the PCR was carried out. This table comes from immunoSEQ multiplex PCR, and its TCRdb copy is limited to in-frame clones, with some not included. This sample has roughly 130,000 clones, with roughly three fifths found just once. Sample: PBMCs. Receptor source: a woman aged 40 to 49 in good health and CMV-seropositive.

Details on this clone: Other DNA sequences of this sample code for an identical CDR3. The chain employs TRBV5-8 and TRBJ1-1; D gene ambiguous. The CDR3 is 11 amino acids. V lost 1 base and J 4 bases, leaving 2 bases between the germline ends. From germline, CDR1 is SGHTS and CDR2 YDEGEE. Written as DNA, the CDR3 is TGTGCCAGCAGCTTGCGCACTGAAGCTTTCTTT. Translation gives CASSLRTEAFF. The complete variable domain, with remaining parts taken from reference TRBV5-8 and TRBJ1-1, reads EAGVTQSPTHLIKTRGQQATLRCSPISGHTSVYWYQQALGLGLQFLLWYDEGEERNRGNFPPRFSGRQFPNYSSELNVNALELEDSALYLCASSLRTEAFFGQGTRLTVV.

The genes are TRBV19 and TRBJ1-1; D not resolved. This CDR3 is 13 amino acids long. Trimming pared 4 bases from V and 1 base from J, leaving 7 bases between. The germline V gene encodes CDR1 LNHDA and CDR2 SQIVND (reference sequence). The CDR3 bases are TGTGCCAGTAGTACACGAGCGAACACTGAAGCTTTCTTT. Protein product: CASSTRANTEAFF. The variable domain in full, completed from reference TRBV19 and TRBJ1-1, reads DGGITQSPKYLFRKEGQNVTLSCEQNLNHDAMYWYRQDPGQGLRLIYYSQIVNDFQKGDIAEGYSVSREKKESFPLTVTSAQKNPTAFYLCASSTRANTEAFFGQGTRLTVV.

The V gene is TRBV9, the J gene TRBJ2-4; 7 bases match TRBD2. Per the germline V gene, CDR1 is SGDLS and CDR2 is YYNGEE. The CDR3 has 14 residues. With V trimmed by 1 base and J by 8 bases, 6 bases remained unmatched. The CDR3 reads CASSVSPAGDIQYF. The CDR3 DNA is TGTGCCAGCAGCGTATCCCCCGCGGGGGACATTCAGTACTTC.

The chain uses TRBV6-5 and TRBJ2-3, with a possible D match to TRBD2 (6 bases). Trimming pared 6 bases from V and 6 bases from J, leaving 16 bases between. Germline V gene data show CDR1 as MNHEY and CDR2 as SVGAGI. The CDR3 has 14 residues. CDR3 coding DNA: TGTGCCAGCAGAGGAGGGGCGCCGGTGGATACGCAGTATTTT. Protein: CASRGGAPVDTQYF.

This chain's CDR3 is CASSVGSEANTQYF. The CDR3 DNA reads TGTGCCAGCAGCGTAGGTTCCGAGGCAAATACGCAGTATTTT. This chain uses TRBV9 with TRBJ2-3; D ambiguous. Per the germline V gene, CDR1 is SGDLS and CDR2 is YYNGEE. This CDR3 is 14 amino acids long. The V end was cut by 0 bases, the J end by 7 bases, with 12 bases between.

This chain uses TRBV15 with TRBJ2-3; D is unresolved. Germline loops: CDR1 LNHNV, CDR2 YYDKDF (reference sequence). Trimming stripped 1 base from V and 7 bases from J, with 15 bases between. This CDR3 spans 15 amino acids. CDR3 DNA: TGTGCCACCAGCAGAGTCCAAACGAGAGAAAATACGCAGTATTTT. It is translated as CATSRVQTRENTQYF.

The chain combines TRBV29-1 with TRBJ2-2; D is ambiguous. The CDR3 length is 12 residues. The germline V gene encodes CDR1 SQVTM and CDR2 ANQGSEA. V was trimmed by 7 bases and J by 6 bases, leaving 12 bases between them. The CDR3 loop reads CSASLLPGELFF. CDR3 sequence (DNA): TGCAGCGCCTCTCTTCTCCCCGGGGAGCTGTTTTTT.

This clone was counted a few times. The junction departs from the called germline gene at one end, perhaps through a read error. The chain uses TRBV7-9 and TRBJ2-7; 8 bases match TRBD2. Germline V gene lookup returns CDR1 SEHNR and CDR2 FQNEAQ (reference sequence). The CDR3 totals 16 residues. The CDR3: CSSSPQRGPSTYEQYF. CDR3 nucleotide sequence: TGTTCCAGCAGCCCGCAGCGGGGGCCGTCCACCTACGAGCAGTACTTC.

This clone has only a few counts. The chain uses TRBV12-5 and TRBJ2-3, with 9 bases fitting TRBD1. Germline loops: CDR1 LGHNT, CDR2 FRNRAP. Trimming took 0 bases from V and 5 from J; bases not matched to a gene: 12. This CDR3 contains 18 residues. The CDR3 nucleotides are TGTGCTAGTGGTTTGGTACTCTCCGGGACAGGGACTGGAGATACGCAGTATTTT. Its translation: CASGLVLSGTGTGDTQYF.

This chain connects TRBV7-9 to TRBJ2-7; 8 bases match TRBD1. Per germline, CDR1 SEHNR and CDR2 FQNEAQ (reference sequence). Trimming at V came to 0 bases and at J to 0 bases, leaving 7 bases not matched to a gene. This CDR3 has 17 residues. The CDR3 is CASSLAGTGGISYEQYF. In nucleotides, the CDR3 is TGTGCCAGCAGCTTAGCAGGCACAGGGGGGATCTCCTACGAGCAGTACTTC.

This chain joins TRBV6-5 and TRBJ2-7; D is unclear. The V gene lost 1 base and the J gene lost 0 bases, with 7 bases spanning the gap. The germline gives CDR1 MNHEY, CDR2 SVGAGI. The CDR3 has 14 amino acids. CDR3 in DNA: TGTGCCAGCAGTTACTTTAGAGGCTCCTACGAGCAGTACTTC. Protein product: CASSYFRGSYEQYF.

This clone was counted between two and nine times. This chain joins TRBV28 and TRBJ2-1; TRBD2 aligns across 14 bases. Germline trimming cut 3 bases from V and 7 bases from J; bases unmatched to any gene: 8. Looked up from germline, CDR1 is MDHEN and CDR2 is SYDVKM. This CDR3 is built from 17 residues. DNA for the CDR3: TGTGCCAGCAGTTTCTCCGGGACTAGCGGGAGTGGGAATGAGCAGTTCTTC. It codes for CASSFSGTSGSGNEQFF.

This chain connects TRBV19 to TRBJ1-1; maybe TRBD1 (6 bases). Between the trimmed V and J ends, which lost 4 bases and 5 bases, there was a span of 17 bases. This CDR3 region has 15 residues. Germline CDR1 reads LNHDA; CDR2 reads SQIVND (reference sequence). The CDR3 sequence: CASSKSGQRRTEAFF. The CDR3 DNA follows: TGTGCCAGTAGTAAGTCCGGACAGCGAAGGACTGAAGCTTTCTTT.

The chain carries TRBV30 and TRBJ2-3; TRBD2 matches at 9 bases. This CDR3 has 16 residues. CDR1 is GTSNPN and CDR2 is SVGIG in the germline V gene (reference sequence). Germline trimming cut 0 bases from V and 2 bases from J; bases unmatched to any gene: 6. The CDR3 sequence is CAWSVRAGGPTDTQYF. In nucleotides, the CDR3 is TGTGCCTGGAGTGTTCGAGCGGGGGGCCCCACAGATACGCAGTATTTT.

This rearrangement joins TRBV19 to TRBJ2-7; tentative D call: TRBD2 (6 bases). The CDR3 is made up of 14 amino acids. CDR1 and CDR2 (germline): LNHDA, SQIVND (reference sequence). With 4 bases removed from V and 0 bases from J, the gap between germline ends came to 10 bases. The CDR3 nucleotides read TGTGCCAGTAGTAGGGCGGGGAGCTCCTACGAGCAGTACTTC. The encoded protein is CASSRAGSSYEQYF. Full variable domain (outside the CDR3, taken from reference TRBV19 and TRBJ2-7): DGGITQSPKYLFRKEGQNVTLSCEQNLNHDAMYWYRQDPGQGLRLIYYSQIVNDFQKGDIAEGYSVSREKKESFPLTVTSAQKNPTAFYLCASSRAGSSYEQYFGPGTRLTVT.

The chain is built from TRBV30 and TRBJ2-1, with 14 bases fitting TRBD2. V dropped 7 bases and J dropped 15; count of bases not matched to a gene: 8. Germline CDR1 GTSNPN, CDR2 SVGIG (reference sequence). The CDR3 totals 12 residues. The CDR3 DNA reads as TGTGCCTTTCGACTAGCGGGGGGGCGTCCGTTCTTC. It codes for CAFRLAGGRPFF.

This sequence joins TRBV29-1 and TRBJ2-6, with 11 nucleotides matching TRBD1. The CDR3 covers 16 residues. V was pared by 5 bases and J by 0 bases, with 3 bases of the junction left unmatched. Germline CDR1 is SQVTM and CDR2 is ANQGSEA. CDR3 coding DNA: TGCAGCGTTACCGGGACAGGGGGCTCTGGGGCCAACGTCCTGACTTTC. Translation gives CSVTGTGGSGANVLTF.

The chain uses TRBV6-6 and TRBJ2-1, with TRBD2 matching 9 bases. CDR1 and CDR2 (germline): MNHNY, SVGAGI (reference sequence). V gave up 7 bases and J gave up 5 bases; unmatched junction bases: 9. This CDR3 region has 15 residues. CDR3 loop: CASTNGLALNNEQFF. CDR3 nucleotides: TGTGCCAGCACTAACGGACTAGCGCTTAACAATGAGCAGTTCTTC.

The V call is TRBV11-2, the J call TRBJ2-1, with 9 bases aligning to TRBD2. Germline loops: CDR1 SGHAT, CDR2 FQNNGV. Trimming removed 4 bases from V and 8 bases from J; junction bases left unmatched: 15. CDR3 length: 17 residues. The CDR3 loop is CASSSAVGLAGLDEQFF. The CDR3 coding sequence is TGTGCCAGCAGCTCAGCGGTCGGGCTAGCGGGGCTCGATGAGCAGTTCTTC. The full variable domain, completed using reference TRBV11-2 and TRBJ2-1, is EAGVAQSPRYKIIEKRQSVAFWCNPISGHATLYWYQQILGQGPKLLIQFQNNGVVDDSQLPKDRFSAERLKGVDSTLKIQPAKLEDSAVYLCASSSAVGLAGLDEQFFGPGTRLTVL.

This chain uses TRBV5-1 with TRBJ2-7, with D maybe TRBD2 (5 bases). The CDR3 runs 13 residues. V shed 0 bases and J shed 2 bases, with 6 bases lying between them. Germline CDR1 is SGHRS and CDR2 is YFSETQ. The CDR3 DNA follows: TGCGCCAGCAGCTTGGCACTAGCCTACGAGCAGTACTTC. It codes for CASSLALAYEQYF.

The chain is built from TRBV2 and TRBJ2-2; 7 positions agree with TRBD1. The CDR3 totals 14 residues. V gave up 4 bases and J gave up 2 bases; unmatched junction bases: 1. The germline V gene has CDR1 SNHLY and CDR2 FYNNEI. CDR3 DNA: TGTGCCAGCAGTGGGGACAGAAACACCGGGGAGCTGTTTTTT. Amino acids: CASSGDRNTGELFF.

The chain links TRBV6-5 to TRBJ1-3; 7 bases map to TRBD1. Germline lookup yields CDR1 MNHEY and CDR2 SVGAGI. This CDR3 contains 15 residues. V dropped 5 bases and J dropped 0; count of bases not matched to a gene: 4. The CDR3 reads CASSPQGFSGNTIYF. The CDR3 DNA reads as TGTGCCAGCAGTCCACAGGGGTTCTCTGGAAACACCATATATTTT.

The chain couples TRBV6-6 to TRBJ1-5, with TRBD1 as a possible D gene (5 bases). The CDR3 loop spans 14 amino acids. The germline V gene encodes CDR1 MNHNY and CDR2 SVGAGI (reference sequence). Trimming shortened V by 0 bases and J by 7 bases, and 10 bases separated the two germline ends. CDR3 amino acids: CASSYSQGGQPQHF. The CDR3 bases are TGTGCCAGCAGTTACTCGCAGGGAGGACAGCCCCAGCATTTT.